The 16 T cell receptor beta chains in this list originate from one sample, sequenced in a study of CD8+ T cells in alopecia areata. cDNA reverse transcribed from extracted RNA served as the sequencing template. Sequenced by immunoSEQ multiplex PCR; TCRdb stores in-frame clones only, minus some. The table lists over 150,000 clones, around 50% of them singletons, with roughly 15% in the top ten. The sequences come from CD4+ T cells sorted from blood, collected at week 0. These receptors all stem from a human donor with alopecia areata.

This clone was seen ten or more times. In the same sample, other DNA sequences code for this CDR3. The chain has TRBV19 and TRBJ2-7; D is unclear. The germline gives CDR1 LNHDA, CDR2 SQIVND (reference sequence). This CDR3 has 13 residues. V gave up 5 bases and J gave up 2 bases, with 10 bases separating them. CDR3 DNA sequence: TGTGCCAGTAGTTCACAGAGAACCTACGAGCAGTACTTC. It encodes CASSSQRTYEQYF. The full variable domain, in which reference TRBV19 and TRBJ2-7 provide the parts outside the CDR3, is DGGITQSPKYLFRKEGQNVTLSCEQNLNHDAMYWYRQDPGQGLRLIYYSQIVNDFQKGDIAEGYSVSREKKESFPLTVTSAQKNPTAFYLCASSSQRTYEQYFGPGTRLTVT.

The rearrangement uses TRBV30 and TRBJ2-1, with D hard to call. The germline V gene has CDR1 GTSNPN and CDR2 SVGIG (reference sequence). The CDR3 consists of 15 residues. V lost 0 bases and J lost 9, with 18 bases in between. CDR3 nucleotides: TGTGCCTGGAGTGTACCCCCCCCCACCGTAGGTGAGCAGTTCTTC. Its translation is CAWSVPPPTVGEQFF. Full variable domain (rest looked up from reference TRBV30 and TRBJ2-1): SQTIHQWPATLVQPVGSPLSLECTVEGTSNPNLYWYRQAAGRGLQLLFYSVGIGQISSEVPQNLSASRPQDRQFILSSKKLLLSDSGFYLCAWSVPPPTVGEQFFGPGTRLTVL.

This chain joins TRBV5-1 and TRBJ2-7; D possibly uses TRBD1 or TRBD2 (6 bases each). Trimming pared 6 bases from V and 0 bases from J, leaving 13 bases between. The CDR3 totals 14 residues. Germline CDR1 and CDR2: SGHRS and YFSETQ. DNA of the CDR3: TGCGCCAGCAACGAGGGGGGCAGCTCCTACGAGCAGTACTTC. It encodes CASNEGGSSYEQYF.

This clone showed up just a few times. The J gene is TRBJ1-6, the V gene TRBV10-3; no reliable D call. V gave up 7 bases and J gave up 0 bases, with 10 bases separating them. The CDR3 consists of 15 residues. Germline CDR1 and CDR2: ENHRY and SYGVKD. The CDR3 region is CAIKRGGSYNSPLHF. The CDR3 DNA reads TGTGCCATCAAGCGGGGAGGCTCCTATAATTCACCCCTCCACTTT.

The CDR3 nucleotides read TGTGCCTGGAGTGCAGGGGCTAACTATGGCTACACCTTC. Its protein is CAWSAGANYGYTF. The J gene is TRBJ1-2, the V gene TRBV30; TRBD1 is a possible D gene (6 bases). V dropped 1 base and J dropped 0 bases, with 6 bases sitting between them. The CDR3 covers 13 residues. The germline V gene has CDR1 GTSNPN and CDR2 SVGIG (reference sequence).

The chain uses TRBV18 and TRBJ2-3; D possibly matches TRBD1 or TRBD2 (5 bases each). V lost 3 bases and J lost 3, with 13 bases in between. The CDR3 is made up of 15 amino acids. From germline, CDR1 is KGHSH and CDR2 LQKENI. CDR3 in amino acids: CASSPGEGRTDTQYF. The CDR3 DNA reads TGTGCCAGCTCACCTGGAGAGGGGCGGACAGATACGCAGTATTTT.

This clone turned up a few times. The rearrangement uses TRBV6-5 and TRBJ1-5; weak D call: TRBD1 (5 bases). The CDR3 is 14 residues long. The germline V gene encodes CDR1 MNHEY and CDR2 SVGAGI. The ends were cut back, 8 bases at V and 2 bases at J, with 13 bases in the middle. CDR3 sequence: CASGGLGRNQPQHF. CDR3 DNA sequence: TGTGCCAGCGGCGGACTGGGGCGCAATCAGCCCCAGCATTTT.

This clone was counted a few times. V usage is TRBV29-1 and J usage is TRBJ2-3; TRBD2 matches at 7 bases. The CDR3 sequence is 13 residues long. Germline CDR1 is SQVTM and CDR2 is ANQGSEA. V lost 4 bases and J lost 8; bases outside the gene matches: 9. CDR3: CSVVAGGYGTQYF. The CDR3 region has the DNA TGCAGCGTTGTAGCGGGTGGGTACGGTACGCAGTATTTT.

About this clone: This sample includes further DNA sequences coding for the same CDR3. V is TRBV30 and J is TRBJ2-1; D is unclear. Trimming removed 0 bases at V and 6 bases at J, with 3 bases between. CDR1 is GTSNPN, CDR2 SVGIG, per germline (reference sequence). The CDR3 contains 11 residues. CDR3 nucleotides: TGTGCCTGGAGTGTATCCAATGAGCAGTTCTTC. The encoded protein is CAWSVSNEQFF. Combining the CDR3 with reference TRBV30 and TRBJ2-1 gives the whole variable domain SQTIHQWPATLVQPVGSPLSLECTVEGTSNPNLYWYRQAAGRGLQLLFYSVGIGQISSEVPQNLSASRPQDRQFILSSKKLLLSDSGFYLCAWSVSNEQFFGPGTRLTVL.

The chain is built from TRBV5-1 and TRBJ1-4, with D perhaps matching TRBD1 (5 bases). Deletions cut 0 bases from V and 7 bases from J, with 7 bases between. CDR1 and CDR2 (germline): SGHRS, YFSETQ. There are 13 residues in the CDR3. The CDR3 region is CASSLGRGEKLFF. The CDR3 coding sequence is TGCGCCAGCAGCTTGGGAAGGGGTGAAAAACTGTTTTTT.

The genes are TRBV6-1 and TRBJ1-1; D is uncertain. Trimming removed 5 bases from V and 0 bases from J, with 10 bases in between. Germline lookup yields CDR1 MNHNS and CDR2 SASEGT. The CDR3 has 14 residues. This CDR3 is CASSLEAMNTEAFF. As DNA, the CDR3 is TGTGCCAGCAGTTTAGAGGCTATGAACACTGAAGCTTTCTTT.

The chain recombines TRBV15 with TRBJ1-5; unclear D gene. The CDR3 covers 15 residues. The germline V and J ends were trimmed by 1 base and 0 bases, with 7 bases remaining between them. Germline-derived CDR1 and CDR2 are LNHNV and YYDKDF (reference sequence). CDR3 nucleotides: TGTGCCACCAGCAGAGGAGTAACTAGCAATCAGCCCCAGCATTTT. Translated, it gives CATSRGVTSNQPQHF.

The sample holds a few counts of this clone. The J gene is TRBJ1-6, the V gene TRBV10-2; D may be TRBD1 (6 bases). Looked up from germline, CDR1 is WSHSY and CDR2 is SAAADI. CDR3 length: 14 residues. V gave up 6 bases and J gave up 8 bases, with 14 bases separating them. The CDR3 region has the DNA TGCGCCAGCAGAGCCGCAGGGGCGCATTCACCCCTCCACTTT. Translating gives CASRAAGAHSPLHF.

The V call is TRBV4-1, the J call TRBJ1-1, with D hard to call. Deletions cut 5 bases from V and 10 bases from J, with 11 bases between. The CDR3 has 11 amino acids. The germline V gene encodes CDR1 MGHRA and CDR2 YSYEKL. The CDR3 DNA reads TGCGCCAGCAGCTCAACCGGGAGAGCTTTCTTT. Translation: CASSSTGRAFF.

CDR3 bases: TGTGCCAGCAGTCCCCAGGGGGGATACTACAATGAGCAGTTCTTC. It codes for CASSPQGGYYNEQFF. The rearrangement links TRBV27 to TRBJ2-1; tentatively, D is TRBD1 (7 bases). Germline CDR1 and CDR2: MNHEY and SMNVEV (reference sequence). The length of the CDR3 is 15 residues. V shed 5 bases and J shed 3 bases, with 14 bases lying between them.

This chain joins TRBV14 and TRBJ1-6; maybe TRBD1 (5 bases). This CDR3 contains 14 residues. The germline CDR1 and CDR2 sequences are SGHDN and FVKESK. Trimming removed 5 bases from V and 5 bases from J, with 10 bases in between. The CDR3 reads CASSTGGNNSPLHF. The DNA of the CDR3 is TGTGCCAGCAGCACCGGGGGGAATAATTCACCCCTCCACTTT.